This T cell receptor beta chain was identified in a study of PD-1 blockade in classical Hodgkin lymphoma. Study-wide results and caveats: While CD8+ TCR diversity did not rise significantly by C4D1, CD4+ TCR diversity did. Lower baseline TCR diversity marked trial partial responders and progressors.

Germline V gene sequence: CDR1 MDHEN, CDR2 SYDVKM. With 6 bases clipped from V and 7 bases from J, the junction kept 6 bases outside the gene matches. The CDR3 totals 12 residues. A word on this clone: What it binds is unknown.

As to time point: cycle 4 day 1 (C4D1), after about 6 weeks of nivolumab. Every patient relapsed after autologous stem cell transplantation, and brentuximab vedotin exposure varied. Sequenced by immunoSEQ multiplex PCR; TCRdb stores in-frame clones only, minus some. This table holds 90,000 to 110,000 clones, approximately 89% found once. The TCR comes from a human donor with classical Hodgkin lymphoma. The chain is built from TRBV28 and TRBJ2-7; 7 bases align to TRBD1. The material was peripheral blood mononuclear cells (PBMCs), obtained before the fourth cycle of nivolumab. The CDR3 region has the DNA TGTGCCAGCAGGTACAGGGGTGGGGAGCAGTACTTC. The encoded protein is CASRYRGGEQYF.